The 10 T cell receptor beta chains below all came from one sample that was sequenced in a study of spatial heterogeneity in lung cancer. Regarding time point: sample taken at primary tumor resection. TCRdb recomputed calls from the 5' RACE reads with MiXCR, one row per CDR3 protein. The table shows nearly 80,000 distinct CDR3 sequences, with roughly 8% occurring only once. The material was PBMCs, obtained at surgery. The receptors come from a male donor with early-stage non-small cell lung cancer.

V gene TRBV5-1 combines with J gene TRBJ2-5; the match to TRBD2 covers 7 bases. This CDR3 has 17 amino acids. The trim removed 4 bases at V and 2 bases at J, leaving 14 bases unmatched. Germline V gene sequence: CDR1 SGHRS, CDR2 YFSETQ. CDR3 sequence (DNA): TGCGCCAGCAGCCGCACGCAATCTAGCGGACGACAAGAGACCCAGTACTTC. Translation gives CASSRTQSSGRQETQYF.

This clonotype was counted at least ten times. This sequence joins TRBV10-3 and TRBJ1-4, with a weak D call TRBD1 (5 bases). This CDR3 is 13 amino acids long. V dropped 6 bases and J dropped 6 bases, with 11 bases sitting between them. The germline V gene encodes CDR1 ENHRY and CDR2 SYGVKD. CDR3 loop: CAIRERGDEKLFF. CDR3 DNA sequence: TGTGCCATCAGAGAAAGGGGAGATGAAAAACTGTTTTTT.

This clonotype was recorded at least ten times. The chain links TRBV5-1 to TRBJ2-3, with D perhaps matching TRBD2 (5 bases). Germline assignment: CDR1 SGHRS and CDR2 YFSETQ. The CDR3 sequence is 15 residues long. V lost 2 bases and J 0 bases, leaving 10 bases between the germline ends. The CDR3 is CASSLSGTSTDTQYF. The CDR3 DNA reads TGCGCCAGCAGCTTAAGCGGTACTAGCACAGATACGCAGTATTTT.

This clonotype was seen many times. This CDR3 reads CSASPLNGYEQYF. CDR3 sequence (DNA): TGCAGTGCCAGCCCACTAAACGGTTACGAGCAGTACTTC. This chain links TRBV20-1 with TRBJ2-7; D is unclear. The CDR3 is made up of 13 amino acids. Per the germline V gene, CDR1 is DFQATT and CDR2 is SNEGSKA (reference sequence). V was trimmed by 6 bases and J by 4 bases, leaving 16 bases between them.

J is TRBJ2-7 and V is TRBV7-2; 11 bases line up with TRBD2. This CDR3 comprises 15 residues. J was trimmed by 1 base and V by 5 bases; bases with no gene match: 4. Germline lookup yields CDR1 SGHTA and CDR2 FQGNSA. CDR3 residues: CASSTTSGISYEQYF. CDR3 nucleotide sequence: TGTGCCAGCAGCACGACTAGCGGGATTTCCTACGAGCAGTACTTC.

This clonotype was found a few times. The rearrangement links TRBV12-3 or TRBV12-4 to TRBJ1-5, with D hard to call. Trimming left V 6 bases short and J 0 bases short, with 9 bases between. CDR3 length: 14 amino acids. The CDR3 here is CASSTVGSNQPQHF. The DNA for the CDR3 is TGTGCCAGCAGCACCGTAGGTAGCAATCAGCCCCAGCATTTT.

This clonotype was found many times. V gene TRBV20-1 combines with J gene TRBJ1-2; TRBD1 might be the D (5 bases). This CDR3 is 13 amino acids long. V lost 1 base and J 3 bases, leaving 9 bases between the germline ends. Per germline, CDR1 DFQATT and CDR2 SNEGSKA (reference sequence). CDR3 bases: TGCAGTGCTAGAGTTGCCAGGGACTATGGCTACACCTTC. Its protein is CSARVARDYGYTF.

This clonotype appeared a few times. V is TRBV13 and J is TRBJ1-2, with D uncertain. V lost 0 bases and J lost 5, with 10 bases in between. CDR1 and CDR2 from the germline V gene are PRHDT and FYEKMQ (reference sequence). The CDR3 length is 14 residues. This CDR3 is CASSLGNARYGYTF. CDR3 DNA sequence: TGTGCCAGCAGCTTAGGGAATGCGAGATATGGCTACACCTTC.

This clonotype showed up just a few times. The J gene is TRBJ1-4, the V gene TRBV7-6; 10 positions agree with TRBD1. Trimming cost V 2 bases and J 8 bases; bases outside gene matches: 8. The CDR3 extends over 16 amino acids. CDR1 is SGHVS, CDR2 FNYEAQ, per germline. The CDR3 protein is CASSLLTGGKGEKLFF. In nucleotides, the CDR3 is TGTGCCAGCAGCTTACTGACAGGGGGCAAAGGGGAAAAACTGTTTTTT.

This clonotype has a single count. The chain employs TRBV9 and TRBJ2-1; 8 bases align to TRBD2. This CDR3 comprises 18 residues. V dropped 0 bases and J dropped 6; count of bases not matched to a gene: 14. Germline assignment: CDR1 SGDLS and CDR2 YYNGEE. The CDR3 bases are TGTGCCAGCAGCGTAGATTCGGCTAGCGGGCGCTGGGGCAATGAGCAGTTCTTC. Its protein product is CASSVDSASGRWGNEQFF.